The next 23 T cell receptor beta chains were all read from a single sample in a study of cytomegalovirus exposure and HLA in healthy donors. Method: immunoSEQ multiplex PCR; TCRdb's copy keeps in-frame clones and lacks some. The repertoire holds 150,000 to 200,000 clones, 89% seen once, with 10% in the top ten. Sequenced input: PBMCs. The source is a woman aged 18-29 years in good health and CMV-seropositive.

This clone was counted once. V usage is TRBV7-2 and J usage is TRBJ2-7; maybe TRBD1 (5 bases). CDR3 length equals 14 residues. Between the trimmed V and J ends, which lost 7 bases and 1 base, there was a span of 14 bases. The germline V gene has CDR1 SGHTA and CDR2 FQGNSA. The CDR3 nucleotides are TGTGCCAGCACCCTACAGACAGCGTCCTACGAGCAGTACTTC. As protein: CASTLQTASYEQYF.

CDR3 amino acids: CASSPRQGRGETQYF. CDR3 coding DNA: TGCGCCAGCAGCCCCAGACAGGGTAGAGGAGAGACCCAGTACTTC. The chain links TRBV5-1 to TRBJ2-5; 7 bases align to TRBD1. V dropped 4 bases and J dropped 4; count of bases not matched to a gene: 10. This CDR3 is 15 amino acids long. Germline V gives CDR1 SGHRS, CDR2 YFSETQ.

This sequence joins TRBV15 and TRBJ2-5; no clear D. The CDR3 has 13 amino acids. Trimming took off 0 bases at V and 2 bases at J, with 4 bases between the two ends. Germline-derived CDR1 and CDR2 are LNHNV and YYDKDF (reference sequence). CDR3 residues: CATSRDPQETQYF. In DNA form, the CDR3 reads TGTGCCACCAGCAGAGACCCTCAAGAGACCCAGTACTTC.

The chain employs TRBV11-3 and TRBJ1-4; TRBD1 might be the D (5 bases). CDR1 is SGHNT and CDR2 is YENEEA in the germline V gene. This CDR3 has 14 residues. The V end was cut by 8 bases, the J end by 14 bases, with 24 bases between. CDR3 coding DNA: TGTGCCAGCTCGCCGAACACCCGGACGGGGGACCTGTTTTTT. Amino acid sequence: CASSPNTRTGDLFF.

V and J are TRBV6-5 and TRBJ2-7; D is possibly TRBD1 (6 bases). Trimming shortened V by 8 bases and J by 3 bases, and 8 bases separated the two germline ends. There are 11 residues in the CDR3. Germline V gene sequence: CDR1 MNHEY, CDR2 SVGAGI. In DNA form, the CDR3 reads TGTGCCAGCCAGGACAGCTACGAGCAGTACTTC. It codes for CASQDSYEQYF.

The chain is built from TRBV4-1 and TRBJ2-1, with 7 bases fitting TRBD2. The junction had 17 bases not matched to a gene; V was cut back by 3 bases and J by 9 bases. Germline V gene sequence: CDR1 MGHRA, CDR2 YSYEKL. CDR3 size: 17 residues. In DNA, the CDR3 is TGCGCCAGCAGCCAGATTTCCGTTCTAGCGGAGACGGGTGAGCAGTTCTTC. It is translated as CASSQISVLAETGEQFF.

This rearrangement joins TRBV6-1 to TRBJ2-3; 9 nucleotides agree with TRBD1. Losses at the gene ends were 3 bases for V and 4 bases for J; bases not matched to a gene: 5. The CDR3 covers 15 residues. Germline-derived CDR1 and CDR2 are MNHNS and SASEGT. The CDR3 loop reads CASSDPRTGADTQYF. For the CDR3, the DNA is TGTGCCAGCAGTGACCCCCGGACAGGGGCAGATACGCAGTATTTT.

The chain couples TRBV7-6 to TRBJ2-2; perhaps TRBD1 as D (6 bases). V lost 4 bases, J lost 5 bases, and 20 bases lay in between. This CDR3 has 17 amino acids. Per germline, CDR1 SGHVS and CDR2 FNYEAQ. CDR3 coding DNA: TGTGCCAGCAGCTACGACCCTGGACAGAAGGGGACCGGGGAGCTGTTTTTT. Amino acids: CASSYDPGQKGTGELFF.

The V and J genes are TRBV11-3 and TRBJ2-3; a weak D match, TRBD2 (5 bases). Germline values: CDR1 SGHNT, CDR2 YENEEA. V was cut by 4 bases and J by 7 bases, with 6 bases left in between. The CDR3 consists of 11 residues. CDR3 loop: CASSWEYTQYF. The CDR3 DNA is TGTGCCAGCAGCTGGGAGTATACGCAGTATTTT.

The chain links TRBV5-6 to TRBJ2-7; 8 nucleotides agree with TRBD1. Germline lookup yields CDR1 SGHDT and CDR2 YYEEEE. The J segment lost 4 bases and the V segment lost 6 bases, leaving 12 bases of the junction unmatched. This CDR3 has 15 amino acids. The CDR3 bases are TGTGCCAGCAACACGCTACAGGGGGTAGGTTACGAGCAGTACTTC. Protein sequence: CASNTLQGVGYEQYF.

This clone was detected once. The V gene is TRBV11-3, the J gene TRBJ1-4; no firm D call. V lost 1 base and J 6 bases, leaving 9 bases between the germline ends. The CDR3 runs 14 residues. Germline V gene lookup returns CDR1 SGHNT and CDR2 YENEEA. The CDR3 coding sequence is TGTGCCAGCAGCTTAGGGTTGGCAGATGAAAAACTGTTTTTT. Its protein is CASSLGLADEKLFF.

J is TRBJ2-2 and V is TRBV6-1, with D perhaps TRBD1 (6 bases). The CDR3 contains 15 residues. CDR1 and CDR2 (germline): MNHNS, SASEGT. Between the trimmed V and J ends, which lost 3 bases and 6 bases, there was a span of 14 bases. The CDR3 DNA follows: TGTGCCAGCAGTGATCAGGGGAAGGAGGCCGGGGAGCTGTTTTTT. This codes for CASSDQGKEAGELFF.

The chain employs TRBV6-5 and TRBJ1-1; 7 positions match TRBD1. Per germline, CDR1 MNHEY and CDR2 SVGAGI. This CDR3 spans 15 amino acids. Trimming cost V 5 bases and J 7 bases; bases outside gene matches: 13. CDR3 DNA: TGTGCCAGCAGTAACAGGGGTTTACTCTTAGTTGAAGCTTTCTTT. Residues: CASSNRGLLLVEAFF.

V is TRBV5-1 and J is TRBJ1-1, with 9 bases identical to TRBD1. This CDR3 contains 17 residues. Germline V CDR1 and CDR2: SGHRS, YFSETQ. The V segment lost 4 bases and the J segment 2 bases; nucleotides outside the gene matches: 12. CDR3 sequence: CASSVGTGWGSNTEAFF. In DNA form, the CDR3 reads TGCGCCAGCAGCGTCGGGACAGGGTGGGGGAGCAACACTGAAGCTTTCTTT.

This chain connects TRBV5-1 to TRBJ2-3, with TRBD1 matching 8 bases. CDR1 and CDR2 (germline): SGHRS, YFSETQ. CDR3 length: 15 residues. The junction had 6 bases not matched to a gene; V was cut back by 4 bases and J by 2 bases. The CDR3 spells CASSGGQALTDTQYF. CDR3 DNA: TGCGCCAGCAGCGGGGGACAGGCCCTCACAGATACGCAGTATTTT.

J is TRBJ1-2 and V is TRBV18, with 11 bases lining up with TRBD1. The CDR3 loop spans 15 amino acids. With V trimmed by 3 bases and J by 4 bases, 4 bases remained unmatched. Germline V CDR1 and CDR2: KGHSH, LQKENI. The CDR3 region is CASSPGQGAGYGYTF. The CDR3 DNA follows: TGTGCCAGCTCACCTGGACAGGGGGCTGGCTATGGCTACACCTTC.

Concerning this clone itself: Possible read error: a much larger clone is one base away. The genes are TRBV28 and TRBJ2-7, with 9 positions matching TRBD1. This CDR3 has 15 residues. Looked up from germline, CDR1 is MDHEN and CDR2 is SYDVKM. V was clipped by 3 bases and J by 4 bases; unmatched bases: 7. The CDR3 here is CASSLQDRGSYEQYF. CDR3 nucleotide sequence: TGTGCCAGCAGTTTGCAGGACAGGGGCTCTTACGAGCAGTACTTC.

V gene TRBV2 combines with J gene TRBJ1-5; 10 bases line up with TRBD1. CDR3 length: 18 amino acids. Germline-derived CDR1 and CDR2 are SNHLY and FYNNEI. V gave up 4 bases and J gave up 6 bases; unmatched junction bases: 15. The CDR3 loop reads CASSVFAGTGASGQPQHF. The CDR3 region has the DNA TGTGCCAGCAGTGTTTTTGCCGGGACAGGGGCCTCAGGTCAGCCCCAGCATTTT.

The chain couples TRBV11-2 to TRBJ2-1; TRBD2 aligns across 7 bases. V gave up 2 bases and J gave up 3 bases; unmatched junction bases: 4. Germline V lookup: CDR1 SGHAT, CDR2 FQNNGV. This CDR3 is 15 amino acids long. In DNA form, the CDR3 reads TGTGCCAGCAGCTTATATGCGGGAGTCTACAATGAGCAGTTCTTC. Its protein is CASSLYAGVYNEQFF.

This sequence joins TRBV13 and TRBJ2-3, with D perhaps matching TRBD1 (6 bases). The germline V and J ends were trimmed by 5 bases and 1 base, with 22 bases remaining between them. The germline V gene encodes CDR1 PRHDT and CDR2 FYEKMQ (reference sequence). This CDR3 contains 18 residues. The CDR3 reads CASSAAATQGLGTDTQYF. CDR3 bases: TGTGCCAGCAGCGCGGCCGCAACCCAGGGGCTAGGCACAGATACGCAGTATTTT.

The CDR3 coding sequence is TGTGCCTCATCCAGGGGGATATCTGGAAACACCATATATTTT. It codes for CASSRGISGNTIYF. V and J are TRBV7-2 and TRBJ1-3; 7 nucleotides line up with TRBD1. Germline CDR1 is SGHTA and CDR2 is FQGNSA. The CDR3 extends over 14 amino acids. The V gene end was trimmed by 11 bases and the J gene end by 1 base; junction bases not matched to a gene: 8.

This chain links TRBV18 with TRBJ2-2, with 14 bases that match TRBD2. Germline V gene lookup returns CDR1 KGHSH and CDR2 LQKENI. This CDR3 is built from 20 residues. Trimming at V came to 0 bases and at J to 3 bases, leaving 9 bases not matched to a gene. As DNA, the CDR3 is TGTGCCAGCTCACCACCTTTTGGACTAGCGGGAGGACTCTACACCGGGGAGCTGTTTTTT. Amino acids: CASSPPFGLAGGLYTGELFF.

The chain recombines TRBV18 with TRBJ2-1; TRBD1 matches 11 bases. V trimming: 2 bases; J trimming: 6 bases; junction bases outside the gene matches: 0. The length of the CDR3 is 14 residues. Germline V CDR1 and CDR2: KGHSH, LQKENI. DNA for the CDR3: TGTGCCAGCTCACCAGGGACAGGGGGCAATGAGCAGTTCTTC. Amino acids: CASSPGTGGNEQFF. Full variable domain (missing parts from reference TRBV18 and TRBJ2-1): NAGVMQNPRHLVRRRGQEARLRCSPMKGHSHVYWYRQLPEEGLKFMVYLQKENIIDESGMPKERFSAEFPKEGPSILRIQQVVRGDSAAYFCASSPGTGGNEQFFGPGTRLTVL.